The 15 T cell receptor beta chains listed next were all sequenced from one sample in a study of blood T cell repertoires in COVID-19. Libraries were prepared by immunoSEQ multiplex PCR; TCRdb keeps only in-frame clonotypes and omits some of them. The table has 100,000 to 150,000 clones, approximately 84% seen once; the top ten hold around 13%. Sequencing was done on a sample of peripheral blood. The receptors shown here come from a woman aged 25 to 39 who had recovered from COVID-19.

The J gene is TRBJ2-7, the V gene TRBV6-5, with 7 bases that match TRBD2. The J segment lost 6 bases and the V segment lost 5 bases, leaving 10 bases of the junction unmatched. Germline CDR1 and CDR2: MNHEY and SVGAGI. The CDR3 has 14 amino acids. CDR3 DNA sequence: TGTGCCAGCAGTCTGGGGGGGACTCTCGCCGAGCAGTACTTC. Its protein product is CASSLGGTLAEQYF.

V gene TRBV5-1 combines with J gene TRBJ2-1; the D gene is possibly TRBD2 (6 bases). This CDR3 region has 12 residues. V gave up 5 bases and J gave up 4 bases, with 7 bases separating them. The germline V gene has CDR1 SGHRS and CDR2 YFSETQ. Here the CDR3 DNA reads TGCGCCAGCAGGGAGGGGTACAATGAGCAGTTCTTC. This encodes CASREGYNEQFF.

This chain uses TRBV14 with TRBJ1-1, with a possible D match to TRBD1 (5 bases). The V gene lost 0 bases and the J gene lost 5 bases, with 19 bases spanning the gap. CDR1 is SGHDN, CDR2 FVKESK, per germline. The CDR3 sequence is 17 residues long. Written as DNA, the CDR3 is TGTGCCAGCAGCCAAGATCAAGACCGGCAGGGAGGAACTGAAGCTTTCTTT. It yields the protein CASSQDQDRQGGTEAFF.

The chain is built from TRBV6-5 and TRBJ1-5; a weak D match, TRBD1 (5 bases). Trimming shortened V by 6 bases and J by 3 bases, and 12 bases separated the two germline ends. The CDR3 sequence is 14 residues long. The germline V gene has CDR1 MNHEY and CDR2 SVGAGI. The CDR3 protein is CASRYLGHNQPQHF. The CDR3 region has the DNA TGTGCCAGCAGGTATCTGGGGCACAATCAGCCCCAGCATTTT.

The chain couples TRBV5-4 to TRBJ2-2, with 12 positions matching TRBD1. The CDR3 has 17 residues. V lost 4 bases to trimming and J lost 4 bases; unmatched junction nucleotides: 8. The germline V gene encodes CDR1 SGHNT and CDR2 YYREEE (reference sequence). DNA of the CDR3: TGTGCCAGCAGCCCGAAGGGACAGGGGGCACTCACCGGGGAGCTGTTTTTT. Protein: CASSPKGQGALTGELFF.

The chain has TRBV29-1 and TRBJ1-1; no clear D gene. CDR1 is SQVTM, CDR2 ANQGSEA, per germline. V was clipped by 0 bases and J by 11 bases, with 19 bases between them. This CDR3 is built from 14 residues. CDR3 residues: CSVEDLGVNTGAFF. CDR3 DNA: TGCAGCGTTGAAGATCTTGGAGTGAACACTGGGGCTTTCTTT.

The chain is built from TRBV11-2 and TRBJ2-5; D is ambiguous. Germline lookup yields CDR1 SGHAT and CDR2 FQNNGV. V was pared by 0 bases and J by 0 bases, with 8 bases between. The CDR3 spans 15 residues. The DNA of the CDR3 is TGTGCCAGCAGCTTAGACCCGGGTTACCAAGAGACCCAGTACTTC. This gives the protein CASSLDPGYQETQYF.

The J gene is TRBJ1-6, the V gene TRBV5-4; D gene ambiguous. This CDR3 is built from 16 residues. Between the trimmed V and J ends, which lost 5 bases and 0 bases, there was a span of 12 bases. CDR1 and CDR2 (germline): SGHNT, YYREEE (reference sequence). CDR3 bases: TGTGCCAGCAGATCGGACGGGAGCTCCTATAATTCACCCCTCCACTTT. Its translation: CASRSDGSSYNSPLHF.

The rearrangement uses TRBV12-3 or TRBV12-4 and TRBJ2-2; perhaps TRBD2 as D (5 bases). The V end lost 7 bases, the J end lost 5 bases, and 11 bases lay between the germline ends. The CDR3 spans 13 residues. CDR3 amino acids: CASTTRGTGELFF. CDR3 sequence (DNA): TGTGCCAGCACCACCCGAGGGACCGGGGAGCTGTTTTTT.

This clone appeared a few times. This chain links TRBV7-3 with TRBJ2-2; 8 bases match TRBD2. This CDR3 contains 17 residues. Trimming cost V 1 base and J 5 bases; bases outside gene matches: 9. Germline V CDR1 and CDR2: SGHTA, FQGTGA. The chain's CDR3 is CASSLIPGLANTGELFF. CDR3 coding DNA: TGTGCCAGCAGCTTAATTCCAGGACTAGCCAATACCGGGGAGCTGTTTTTT.

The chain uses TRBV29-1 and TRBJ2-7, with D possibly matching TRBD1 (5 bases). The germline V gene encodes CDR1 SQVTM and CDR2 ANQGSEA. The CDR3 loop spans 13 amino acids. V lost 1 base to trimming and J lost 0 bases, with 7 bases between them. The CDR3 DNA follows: TGCAGCGTTGAAGTCAGGGACTCCTACGAGCAGTACTTC. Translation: CSVEVRDSYEQYF.

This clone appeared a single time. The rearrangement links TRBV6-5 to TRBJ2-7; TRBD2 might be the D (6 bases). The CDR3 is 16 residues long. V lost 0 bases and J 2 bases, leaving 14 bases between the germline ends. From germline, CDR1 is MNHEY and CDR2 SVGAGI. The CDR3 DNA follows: TGTGCCAGCAGTTACTCGGAGGGACCAGGGCCCTACGAGCAGTACTTC. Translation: CASSYSEGPGPYEQYF.

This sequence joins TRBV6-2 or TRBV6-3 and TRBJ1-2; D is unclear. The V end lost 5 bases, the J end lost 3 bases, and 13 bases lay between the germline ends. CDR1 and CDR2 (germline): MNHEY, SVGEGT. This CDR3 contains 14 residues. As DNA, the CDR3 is TGTGCCAGCAGTCCCCCTTATTCCGACTATGGCTACACCTTC. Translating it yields CASSPPYSDYGYTF.

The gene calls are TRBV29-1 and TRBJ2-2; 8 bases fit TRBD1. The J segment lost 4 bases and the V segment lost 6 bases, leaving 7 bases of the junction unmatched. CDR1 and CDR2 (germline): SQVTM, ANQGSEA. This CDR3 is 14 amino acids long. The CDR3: CSVRQGYGTGELFF. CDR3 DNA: TGCAGCGTACGACAGGGGTATGGCACCGGGGAGCTGTTTTTT.

The CDR3 loop reads CASSGQQGFDEKLFF. The CDR3 bases are TGTGCCAGTAGTGGTCAACAGGGGTTCGATGAAAAACTGTTTTTT. This chain connects TRBV19 to TRBJ1-4; TRBD1 aligns across 7 bases. The CDR3 sequence is 15 residues long. Losses at the gene ends were 5 bases for V and 6 bases for J; bases not matched to a gene: 9. The germline gives CDR1 LNHDA, CDR2 SQIVND (reference sequence).